Listed below are T cell receptor beta chains from one sample, sequenced in a study of radiotherapy plus CTLA-4 blockade in lung cancer. Some clones are missing from TCRdb's copy, which holds only in-frame ones; the method was immunoSEQ multiplex PCR. This table holds 81,000 or so clones, about four fifths found once. This material consisted of peripheral blood, taken from a patient treated with radiotherapy plus ipilimumab. These receptors were taken from a human donor with non-small cell lung cancer that progressed on radiotherapy plus ipilimumab. Each CDR3 is given with its conserved first and last residue. Each record gives: J gene, clone size, V gene, D gene, CDR3 DNA, CDR3 protein. The D gene is left open where the match is weak. Not all rows give a size; the values are once, few, many and, for expanded clones, a class.

>TRBJ2-2|-|TRBV7-8|TRBD2
TGTGCCAGCAACTACCGGACTAGCACTAACACCGGGGAGCTGTTTTTT
CASNYRTSTNTGELFF
>TRBJ2-2|-|TRBV19|-
TGTGCCAGTAGTACGGAGACCGGGGAGCTGTTTTTT
CASSTETGELFF
>TRBJ2-7|-|TRBV28|TRBD2
TGTGCCAGCAGTTTATTGGGGGGGTCCTACGAGCAGTACTTC
CASSLLGGSYEQYF
>TRBJ1-4|-|TRBV7-9|-
TGTGCCAGCAGCTTAGAACTAAGTTGGGGACGCGCAACTAATGAAAAACTGTTTTTT
CASSLELSWGRATNEKLFF
>TRBJ2-5|-|TRBV9|-
TGTGCCAGCACCCCCGGGGGCGGTCATGGAGAGACCCAGTACTTC
CASTPGGGHGETQYF
>TRBJ2-2|few|TRBV29-1|-
TGCAGCGTGGAACAAGTCAACACCGGGGAGCTGTTTTTT
CSVEQVNTGELFF
>TRBJ2-1|-|TRBV7-9|-
TGTGCCAGCAGGCCAACAGGGAGTAATGAGCAGTTCTTC
CASRPTGSNEQFF
>TRBJ2-3|-|TRBV4-3|-
TGCGCCAGCAGCCCGGGAAGCACAGATACGCAGTATTTT
CASSPGSTDTQYF
>TRBJ1-4|-|TRBV27|TRBD1
TGTGCCAGCAGTTCCGGACAGGGGGCGGTGGGGCGACGTGAAAAACTGTTTTTT
CASSSGQGAVGRREKLFF
>TRBJ2-3|once|TRBV7-2|TRBD2
TGTGCCAGCAGCTTAGATCTGCTAGCGGGAGGGCTTGGTTTT
CASSLDLLAGGLGF